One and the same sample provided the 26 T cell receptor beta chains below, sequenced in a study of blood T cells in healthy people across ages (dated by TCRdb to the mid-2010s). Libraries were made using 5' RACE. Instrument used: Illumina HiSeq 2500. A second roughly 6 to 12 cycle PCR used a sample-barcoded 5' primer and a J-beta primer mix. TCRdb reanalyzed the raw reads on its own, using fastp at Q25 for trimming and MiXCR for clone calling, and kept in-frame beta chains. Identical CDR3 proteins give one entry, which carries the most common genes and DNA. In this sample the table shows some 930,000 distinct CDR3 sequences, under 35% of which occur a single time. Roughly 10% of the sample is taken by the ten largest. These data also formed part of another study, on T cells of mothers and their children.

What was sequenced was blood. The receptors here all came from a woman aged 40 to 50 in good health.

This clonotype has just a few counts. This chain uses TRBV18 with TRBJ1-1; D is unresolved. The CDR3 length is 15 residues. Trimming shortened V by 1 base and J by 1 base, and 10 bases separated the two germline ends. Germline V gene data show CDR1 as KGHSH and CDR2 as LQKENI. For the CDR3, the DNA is TGTGCCAGCTCACCACTAAAACAGTCGAACACTGAAGCTTTCTTT. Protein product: CASSPLKQSNTEAFF.

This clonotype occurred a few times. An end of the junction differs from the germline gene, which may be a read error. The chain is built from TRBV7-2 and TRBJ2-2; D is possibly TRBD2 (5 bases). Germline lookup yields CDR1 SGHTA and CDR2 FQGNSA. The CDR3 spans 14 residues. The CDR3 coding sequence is TGTGCCAGCAGCTCCCAAGGTCACACCGGGGAGCGGTTTTTT. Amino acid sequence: CASSSQGHTGERFF.

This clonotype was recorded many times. CDR3 region: CASSQDYARDSVQPQHF. DNA of the CDR3: TGCGCCAGCAGCCAAGATTACGCCCGGGATTCAGTGCAGCCCCAGCATTTT. V and J are TRBV4-3 and TRBJ1-5; D not resolved. The CDR3 length is 17 residues. CDR1 and CDR2 from the germline V gene are LGHNA and YSLEER. Trimming took 0 bases from V and 7 from J, leaving 19 bases between them.

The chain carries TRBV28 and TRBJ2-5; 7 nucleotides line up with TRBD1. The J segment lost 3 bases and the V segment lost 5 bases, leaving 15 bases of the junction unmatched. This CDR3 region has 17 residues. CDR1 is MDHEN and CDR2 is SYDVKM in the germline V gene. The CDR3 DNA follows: TGTGCCAGCAGTATCCTACAGGCAGGGGGTGTGAAAGAGACCCAGTACTTC. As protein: CASSILQAGGVKETQYF.

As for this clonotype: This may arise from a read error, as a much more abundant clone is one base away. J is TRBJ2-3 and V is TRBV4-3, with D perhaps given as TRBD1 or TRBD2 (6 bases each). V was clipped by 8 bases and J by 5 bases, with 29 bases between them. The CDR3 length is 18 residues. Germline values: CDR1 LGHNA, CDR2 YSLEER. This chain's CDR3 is CASFKRPGAGTKGDTQYF. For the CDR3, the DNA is TGCGCCAGCTTCAAGCGACCAGGGGCGGGGACCAAAGGAGATACGCAGTATTTT.

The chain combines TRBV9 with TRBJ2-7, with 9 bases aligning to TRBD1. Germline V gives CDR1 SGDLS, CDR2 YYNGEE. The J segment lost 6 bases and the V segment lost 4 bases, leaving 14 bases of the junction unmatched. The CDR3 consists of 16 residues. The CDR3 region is CASSQTQQGALAEQYF. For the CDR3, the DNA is TGTGCCAGCAGCCAAACTCAACAGGGGGCGCTTGCCGAGCAGTACTTC.

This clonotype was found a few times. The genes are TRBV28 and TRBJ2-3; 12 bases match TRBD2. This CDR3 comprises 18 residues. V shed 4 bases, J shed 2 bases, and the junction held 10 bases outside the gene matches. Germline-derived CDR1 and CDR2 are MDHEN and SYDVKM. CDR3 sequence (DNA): TGTGCCAGCAGTTCGGGAGGACTAGCGGGGCTCGACACAGATACGCAGTATTTT. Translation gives CASSSGGLAGLDTDTQYF. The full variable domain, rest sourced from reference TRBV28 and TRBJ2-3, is DVKVTQSSRYLVKRTGEKVFLECVQDMDHENMFWYRQDPGLGLRLIYFSYDVKMKEKGDIPEGYSVSREKKERFSLILESASTNQTSMYLCASSSGGLAGLDTDTQYFGPGTRLTVL.

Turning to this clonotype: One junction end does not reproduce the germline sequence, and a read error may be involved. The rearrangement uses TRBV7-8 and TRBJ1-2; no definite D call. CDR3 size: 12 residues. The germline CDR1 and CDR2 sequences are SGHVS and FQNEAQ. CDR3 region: CASSHTGYDYTF. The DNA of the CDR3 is TGTGCCAGCAGCCATACGGGGTATGACTACACCTTC.

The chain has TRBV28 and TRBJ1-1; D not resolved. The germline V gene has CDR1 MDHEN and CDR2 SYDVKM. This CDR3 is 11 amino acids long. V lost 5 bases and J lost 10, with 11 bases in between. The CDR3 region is CASSRRERAFF. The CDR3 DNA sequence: TGTGCCAGCAGTCGCCGGGAGAGAGCTTTCTTT.

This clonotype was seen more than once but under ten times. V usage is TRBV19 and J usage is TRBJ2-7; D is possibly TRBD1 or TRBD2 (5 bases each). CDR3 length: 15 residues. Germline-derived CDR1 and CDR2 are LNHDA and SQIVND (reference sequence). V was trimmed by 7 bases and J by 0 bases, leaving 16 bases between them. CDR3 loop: CASNSPGTASYEQYF. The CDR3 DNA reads TGTGCCAGTAATTCCCCCGGGACCGCCTCCTACGAGCAGTACTTC.

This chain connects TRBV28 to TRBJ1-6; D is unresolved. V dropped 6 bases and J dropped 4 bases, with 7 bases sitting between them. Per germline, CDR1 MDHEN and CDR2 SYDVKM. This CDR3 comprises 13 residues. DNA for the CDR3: TGTGCCAGCAGGGACGGATATAATTCACCCCTCCACTTT. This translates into CASRDGYNSPLHF.

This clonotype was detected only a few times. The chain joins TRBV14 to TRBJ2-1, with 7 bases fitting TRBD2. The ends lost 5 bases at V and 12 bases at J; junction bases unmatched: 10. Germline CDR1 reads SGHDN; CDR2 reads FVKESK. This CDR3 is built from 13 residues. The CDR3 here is CASSRGGRSVQFF. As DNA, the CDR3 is TGTGCCAGCAGCAGGGGAGGGCGATCGGTGCAGTTCTTC.

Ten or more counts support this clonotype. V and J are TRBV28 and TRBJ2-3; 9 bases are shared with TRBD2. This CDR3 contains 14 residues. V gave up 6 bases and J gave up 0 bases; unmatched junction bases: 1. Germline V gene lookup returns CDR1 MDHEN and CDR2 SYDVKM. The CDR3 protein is CASSLAGSTDTQYF. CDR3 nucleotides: TGTGCCAGCAGCCTAGCGGGGAGCACAGATACGCAGTATTTT.

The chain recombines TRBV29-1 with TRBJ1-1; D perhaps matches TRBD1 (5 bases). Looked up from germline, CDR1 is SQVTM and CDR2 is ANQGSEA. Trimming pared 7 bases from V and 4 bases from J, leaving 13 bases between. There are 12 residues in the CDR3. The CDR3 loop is CSAHPGGTEAFF. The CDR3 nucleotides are TGCAGCGCCCACCCGGGGGGCACTGAAGCTTTCTTT.

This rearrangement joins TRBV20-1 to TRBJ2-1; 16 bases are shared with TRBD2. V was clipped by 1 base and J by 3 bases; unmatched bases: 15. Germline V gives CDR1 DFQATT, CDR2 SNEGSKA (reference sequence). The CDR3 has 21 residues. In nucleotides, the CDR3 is TGCAGTGCTAGAGGGGGACAGGGGACTAGCGGGGGGGCGTCGGACTACAATGAGCAGTTCTTC. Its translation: CSARGGQGTSGGASDYNEQFF.

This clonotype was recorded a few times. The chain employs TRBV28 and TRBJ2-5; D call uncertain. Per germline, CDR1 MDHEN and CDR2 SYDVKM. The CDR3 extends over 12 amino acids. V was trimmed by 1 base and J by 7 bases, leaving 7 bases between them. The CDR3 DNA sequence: TGTGCCAGCAGTTTATTATCGGGGACCCAGTACTTC. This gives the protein CASSLLSGTQYF.

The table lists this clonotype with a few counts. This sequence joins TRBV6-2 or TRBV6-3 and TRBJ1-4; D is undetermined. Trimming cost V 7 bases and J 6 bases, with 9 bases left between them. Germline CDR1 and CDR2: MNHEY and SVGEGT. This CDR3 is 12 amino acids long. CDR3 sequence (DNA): TGTGCCAGCAACGGCCGGGATGAAAAACTGTTTTTT. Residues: CASNGRDEKLFF.

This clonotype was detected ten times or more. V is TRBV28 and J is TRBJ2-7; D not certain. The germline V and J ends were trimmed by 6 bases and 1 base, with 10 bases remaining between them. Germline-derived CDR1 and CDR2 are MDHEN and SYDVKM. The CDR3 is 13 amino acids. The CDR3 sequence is CASRGTPSYEQYF. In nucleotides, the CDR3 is TGTGCCAGCAGGGGAACACCGTCCTACGAGCAGTACTTC.

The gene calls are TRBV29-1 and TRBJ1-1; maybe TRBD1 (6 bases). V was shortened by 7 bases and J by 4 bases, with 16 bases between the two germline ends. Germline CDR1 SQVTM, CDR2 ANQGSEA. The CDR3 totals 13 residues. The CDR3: CSGGPGVGTEAFF. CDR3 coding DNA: TGCAGCGGGGGCCCAGGGGTCGGCACTGAAGCTTTCTTT.

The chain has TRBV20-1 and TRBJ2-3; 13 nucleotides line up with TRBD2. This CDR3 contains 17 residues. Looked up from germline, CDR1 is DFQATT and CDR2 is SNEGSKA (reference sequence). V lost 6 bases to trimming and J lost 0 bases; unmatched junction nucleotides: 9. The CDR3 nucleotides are TGCAGTGCCCGGACTAGCGGGGGAGTTCCTAGCACAGATACGCAGTATTTT. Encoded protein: CSARTSGGVPSTDTQYF.

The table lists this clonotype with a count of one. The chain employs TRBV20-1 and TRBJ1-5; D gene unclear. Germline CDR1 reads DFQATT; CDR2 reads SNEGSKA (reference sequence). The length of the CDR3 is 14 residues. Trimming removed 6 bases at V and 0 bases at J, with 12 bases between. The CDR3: CSARGHHSNQPQHF. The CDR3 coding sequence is TGCAGTGCCCGCGGTCATCATAGCAATCAGCCCCAGCATTTT.

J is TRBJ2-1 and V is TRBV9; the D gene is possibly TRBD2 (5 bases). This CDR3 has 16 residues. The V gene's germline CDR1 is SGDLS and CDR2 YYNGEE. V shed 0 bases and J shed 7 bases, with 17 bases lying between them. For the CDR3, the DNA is TGTGCCAGCAGCGTAGATCGGGGAAATCTAGTAAATGAGCAGTTCTTC. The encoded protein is CASSVDRGNLVNEQFF.

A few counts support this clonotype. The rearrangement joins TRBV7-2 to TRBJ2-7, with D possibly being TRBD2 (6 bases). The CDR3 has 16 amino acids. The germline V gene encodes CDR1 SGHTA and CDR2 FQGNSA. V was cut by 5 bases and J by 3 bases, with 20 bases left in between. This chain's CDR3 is CASSHRGAGSLYEQYF. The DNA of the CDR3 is TGTGCCAGCAGCCACCGAGGAGCGGGCTCCCTCTACGAGCAGTACTTC. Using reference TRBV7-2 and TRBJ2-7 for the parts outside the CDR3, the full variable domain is GAGVSQSPSNKVTEKGKDVELRCDPISGHTALYWYRQSLGQGLEFLIYFQGNSAPDKSGLPSDRFSAERTGGSVSTLTIQRTQQEDSAVYLCASSHRGAGSLYEQYFGPGTRLTVT.

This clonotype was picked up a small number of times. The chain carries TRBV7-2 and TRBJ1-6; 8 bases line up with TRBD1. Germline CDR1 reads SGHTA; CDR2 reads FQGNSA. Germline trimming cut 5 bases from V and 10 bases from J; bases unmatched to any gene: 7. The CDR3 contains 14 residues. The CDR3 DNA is TGTGCCAGCAGCCTGGACAGGGTCCGATCACCCCTCCACTTT. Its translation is CASSLDRVRSPLHF.

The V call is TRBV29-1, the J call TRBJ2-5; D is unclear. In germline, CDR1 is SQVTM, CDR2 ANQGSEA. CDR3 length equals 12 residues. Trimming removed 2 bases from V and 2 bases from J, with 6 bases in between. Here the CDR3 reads CSVEWPQETQYF. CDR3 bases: TGCAGCGTTGAATGGCCTCAAGAGACCCAGTACTTC.

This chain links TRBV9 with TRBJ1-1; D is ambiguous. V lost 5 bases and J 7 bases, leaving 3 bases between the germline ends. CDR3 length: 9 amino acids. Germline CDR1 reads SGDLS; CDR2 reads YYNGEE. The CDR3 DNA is TGTGCCAGCAGATATGAAGCTTTCTTT. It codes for CASRYEAFF.